This TCR beta chain was profiled in a study of cytomegalovirus exposure and HLA in healthy donors. Study-level findings and limits: Presence/absence analyses supposed approximately even sequencing depth among donors. Later analysis identified about 15,000 TCR beta sequences associated with HLA alleles, using a false discovery rate threshold of 0.05. The authors listed 150 or so TCR beta chains as cytomegalovirus-associated. Because they were indistinguishable, some V segments, including TRBV6-2 and TRBV6-3, were excluded.

Vbeta (60) and Jbeta (13) primers were used in the PCR. Only in-frame clones appear in the TCRdb table, and some are missing; sequencing was by immunoSEQ multiplex PCR. Of fewer than 120,000 clones listed, more than 60% were seen once; the top ten hold 6.2%. Between the trimmed V and J ends, which lost 11 bases and 6 bases, there was a span of 19 bases. This CDR3 has 13 amino acids. Germline loops: CDR1 SEHNR, CDR2 FQNEAQ (reference sequence). On this clone: Its antigen is unknown.

The receptor was derived from a man aged 25-40 years in good health and CMV-seropositive. This chain connects TRBV7-9 to TRBJ1-2, with D perhaps TRBD1 (5 bases). The specimen sequenced was PBMCs. The CDR3 DNA reads TGTGCCGTTAGCGGGGCAGGGTTCGATGGCTACACCTTC. Protein product: CAVSGAGFDGYTF.